The next 21 T cell receptor beta chains were all read from a single sample in a study of molecular identifiers for immune sequencing clone quantification. A single record per CDR3 protein comes from TCRdb applying MiXCR to the PCR reads. This repertoire shows roughly 630,000 distinct CDR3 sequences, less than 30% found once; its top ten account for 0.78%. Sequencing was done on a sample of naive CD8+ T cells from blood, with Jurkat cell RNA spiked in. The subset denotes: FACS-sorted CD8+CD4-CCR7+CD45RA+ naive T cells. These receptor sequences come from a human donor in good health. Some libraries in this study had Jurkat cell RNA spiked in.

This clonotype was seen a handful of times. For the CDR3, the DNA is TGTGCCTGGAGTACCGGACAGCGGGCTGAAGCTTTCTTT. This sequence encodes CAWSTGQRAEAFF. The chain employs TRBV30 and TRBJ1-1; a weak D match, TRBD1 (6 bases). With 2 bases removed from V and 6 bases from J, the gap between germline ends came to 13 bases. The germline V gene has CDR1 GTSNPN and CDR2 SVGIG (reference sequence). The CDR3 spans 13 residues.

V is TRBV7-8 and J is TRBJ1-1; weak D call: TRBD1 (6 bases). The CDR3 runs to 13 residues. Germline loops: CDR1 SGHVS, CDR2 FQNEAQ. V was cut by 7 bases and J by 4 bases, with 13 bases left in between. The CDR3 coding sequence is TGTGCCAGCACCCCAGGGGAGAGCACTGAAGCTTTCTTT. It codes for CASTPGESTEAFF.

In this sample, this clonotype turned up a few times. The chain links TRBV4-3 to TRBJ2-1; no reliable D call. Trimming pared 0 bases from V and 4 bases from J, leaving 7 bases between. This CDR3 has 14 amino acids. Germline assignment: CDR1 LGHNA and CDR2 YSLEER. The CDR3: CASSQERIYNEQFF. The DNA of the CDR3 is TGCGCCAGCAGCCAAGAAAGGATATACAATGAGCAGTTCTTC.

To note about this clonotype: A much larger clone differs from this one at a single base, so this may be a read error. This chain uses TRBV19 with TRBJ2-5, with 12 nucleotides matching TRBD2. Trimming cost V 11 bases and J 0 bases; bases outside gene matches: 10. The CDR3 is made up of 16 amino acids. Germline-derived CDR1 and CDR2 are LNHDA and SQIVND (reference sequence). The chain's CDR3 is CAGRTSGMSNQETQYF. As DNA, the CDR3 is TGTGCCGGTCGGACTAGCGGGATGTCGAACCAAGAGACCCAGTACTTC.

This clonotype was observed a few times. The chain uses TRBV4-3 and TRBJ2-7; D might be TRBD2 (6 bases). Germline V gene lookup returns CDR1 LGHNA and CDR2 YSLEER. The CDR3 is made up of 16 amino acids. V was shortened by 0 bases and J by 2 bases, with 14 bases between the two germline ends. The CDR3 here is CASSQDRTSQTYEQYF. Written as DNA, the CDR3 is TGCGCCAGCAGCCAAGATCGCACTAGCCAAACCTACGAGCAGTACTTC.

Details on this clonotype: A read error is possible here, since a much larger clone lies one base away. This chain uses TRBV29-1 with TRBJ2-2; D is possibly TRBD1 or TRBD2 (5 bases each). CDR3 length equals 15 residues. Germline CDR1 SQVTM, CDR2 ANQGSEA. CDR3 region: CSVEVNGANTGELVF. The CDR3 DNA follows: TGCAGCGTTGAAGTTAACGGGGCGAACACCGGGGAGCTGGTTTTT.

Comments on this clonotype: A much more abundant neighbour one base away suggests this may be a read error. The chain has TRBV5-5 and TRBJ2-4; D gene uncertain. Germline values: CDR1 SGHKS, CDR2 YYEKEE (reference sequence). V lost 2 bases to trimming and J lost 15 bases, with 21 bases between them. This CDR3 region has 14 residues. Here the CDR3 reads CASSFSPEDSLRYF. The CDR3 nucleotides are TGTGCCAGCAGCTTTTCCCCAGAGGATTCATTGCGGTACTTC.

Of note for this clonotype: Being one base from a much bigger clone, this may be a read error. The chain recombines TRBV27 with TRBJ2-7; either TRBD1 or TRBD2 may fit D (6 bases each). The CDR3 has 15 amino acids. The germline V and J ends were trimmed by 2 bases and 4 bases, with 15 bases remaining between them. From germline, CDR1 is MNHEY and CDR2 SMNVEV (reference sequence). CDR3 sequence reads: CASSLERGPPYEQYF. The CDR3, as DNA: TGTGCCAGCAGTTTAGAACGGGGGCCCCCTTACGAGCAGTACTTC.

The chain couples TRBV9 to TRBJ1-2; D is perhaps TRBD1 (6 bases). Trimming pared 4 bases from V and 6 bases from J, leaving 16 bases between. The CDR3 covers 14 residues. The germline gives CDR1 SGDLS, CDR2 YYNGEE. CDR3 sequence (DNA): TGTGCCAGCAGCTCACAGGGACTCCTCCATGGCTACACCTTC. Translation gives CASSSQGLLHGYTF.

This clonotype was counted a few times. For the CDR3, the DNA is TGTGCCGGGGGGACAGGGATATTCTCACCCCTCCACTTT. It is translated as CAGGTGIFSPLHF. This chain uses TRBV5-8 with TRBJ1-6; 9 positions match TRBD1. The CDR3 runs to 13 residues. Germline CDR1 is SGHTS and CDR2 is YDEGEE. V shed 10 bases, J shed 10 bases, and the junction held 9 bases outside the gene matches.

This clonotype has a count of ten or more. The rearrangement links TRBV29-1 to TRBJ1-1, with no clear D. Deletions cut 3 bases from V and 0 bases from J, with 5 bases between. Germline CDR1 SQVTM, CDR2 ANQGSEA. CDR3 length: 12 residues. The chain's CDR3 is CSVDQLNTEAFF. In nucleotides, the CDR3 is TGCAGCGTTGACCAGCTGAACACTGAAGCTTTCTTT.

J is TRBJ2-2 and V is TRBV19, with TRBD2 matching over 8 bases. The J segment lost 0 bases and the V segment lost 7 bases, leaving 7 bases of the junction unmatched. Germline V CDR1 and CDR2: LNHDA, SQIVND (reference sequence). The length of the CDR3 is 16 residues. CDR3 sequence: CASTPGTRTNTGELFF. CDR3 sequence (DNA): TGTGCCAGTACCCCAGGGACTAGAACGAACACCGGGGAGCTGTTTTTT.

This chain uses TRBV30 with TRBJ2-1; no clear D. The CDR3 spans 11 residues. The germline CDR1 and CDR2 sequences are GTSNPN and SVGIG (reference sequence). With 4 bases removed from V and 9 bases from J, the gap between germline ends came to 10 bases. CDR3 amino acids: CAWKRGAEQFF. DNA of the CDR3: TGTGCCTGGAAACGTGGCGCTGAGCAGTTCTTC.

This clonotype was detected ten times or more. The chain has TRBV14 and TRBJ1-1, with D tentatively TRBD1 (5 bases). Germline V gene lookup returns CDR1 SGHDN and CDR2 FVKESK. V was pared by 1 base and J by 5 bases, with 11 bases between. The CDR3 length is 14 residues. CDR3: CASSQGWGNTEAFF. The DNA for the CDR3 is TGTGCCAGCAGCCAAGGCTGGGGGAATACTGAAGCTTTCTTT.

This clonotype came up many times. The V and J genes are TRBV4-2 and TRBJ2-6; no clear D gene. V was pared by 2 bases and J by 0 bases, with 5 bases between. Germline V gene sequence: CDR1 LGHNA, CDR2 YNFKEQ. This CDR3 has 15 residues. The CDR3 DNA sequence: TGTGCCAGCAGCCAATCCGTCTCTGGGGCCAACGTCCTGACTTTC. Translation: CASSQSVSGANVLTF.

This chain uses TRBV12-3 or TRBV12-4 with TRBJ1-2; TRBD1 matches at 7 bases. The CDR3 is 16 amino acids. The trim removed 5 bases at V and 4 bases at J, leaving 13 bases unmatched. CDR3 DNA sequence: TGTGCCAGCAGTCCCCAGGGGGTTCTTACCCTCTATGGCTACACCTTC. Translating it yields CASSPQGVLTLYGYTF.

V and J are TRBV30 and TRBJ2-7, with D possibly being TRBD1 (7 bases). V was clipped by 7 bases and J by 2 bases, with 12 bases between them. The CDR3 totals 12 residues. Germline CDR1 is GTSNPN and CDR2 is SVGIG (reference sequence). CDR3 in amino acids: CAFGRGAYEQYF. CDR3 sequence (DNA): TGTGCCTTTGGCAGGGGGGCCTACGAGCAGTACTTC.

This clonotype was seen only once. The CDR3 DNA sequence: TGTGCCAGCAGTTACGTAACCCCGGACTACACTGGCTATGGCTACACCTTC. This codes for CASSYVTPDYTGYGYTF. The chain has TRBV6-2 or TRBV6-3 and TRBJ1-2; the D is unclear. With 2 bases removed from V and 4 bases from J, the gap between germline ends came to 20 bases. The length of the CDR3 is 17 residues. Germline CDR1 reads MNHEY; CDR2 reads SVGEGT.

The sample holds a few counts of this clonotype. The V call is TRBV29-1, the J call TRBJ1-2; D not certain. The V end was cut by 2 bases, the J end by 2 bases, with 12 bases between. The CDR3 runs 14 residues. The germline V gene has CDR1 SQVTM and CDR2 ANQGSEA. CDR3 sequence: CSVEMSAPNYGYTF. The CDR3 DNA sequence: TGCAGCGTTGAAATGTCAGCTCCGAACTATGGCTACACCTTC.

There are many counts of this clonotype. The V gene is TRBV7-9, the J gene TRBJ2-7; 7 positions match TRBD1. CDR1 is SEHNR, CDR2 FQNEAQ, per germline (reference sequence). This CDR3 comprises 13 residues. The ends lost 1 base at V and 6 bases at J; junction bases unmatched: 3. The CDR3 coding sequence is TGTGCCAGCAGCTTAGGGGACAGTTCCGAGCAGTACTTC. As protein: CASSLGDSSEQYF.

This clonotype was seen a few times. The J gene is TRBJ2-7, the V gene TRBV7-6; the D is unclear. The CDR3 extends over 15 amino acids. The V gene lost 1 base and the J gene lost 5 bases, with 15 bases spanning the gap. Germline V gene sequence: CDR1 SGHVS, CDR2 FNYEAQ. The CDR3 DNA reads TGTGCCAGCAGCTTAGAGGCAGGCCTCATGAACGAGCAGTACTTC. It translates to CASSLEAGLMNEQYF.